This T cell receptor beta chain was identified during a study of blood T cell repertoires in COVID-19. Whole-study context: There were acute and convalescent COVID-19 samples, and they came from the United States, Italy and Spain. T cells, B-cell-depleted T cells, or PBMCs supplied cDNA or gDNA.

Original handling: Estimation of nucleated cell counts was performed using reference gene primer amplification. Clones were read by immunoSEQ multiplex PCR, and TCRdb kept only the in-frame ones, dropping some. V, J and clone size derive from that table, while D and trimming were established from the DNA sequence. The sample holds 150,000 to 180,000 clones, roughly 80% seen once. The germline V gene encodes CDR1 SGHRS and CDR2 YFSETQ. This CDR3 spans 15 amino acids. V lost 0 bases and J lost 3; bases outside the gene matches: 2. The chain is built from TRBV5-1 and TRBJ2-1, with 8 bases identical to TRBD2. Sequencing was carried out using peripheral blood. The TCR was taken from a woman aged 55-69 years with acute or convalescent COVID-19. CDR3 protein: CASSLEAGGYNEQFF. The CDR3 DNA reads TGCGCCAGCAGCTTGGAGGCGGGGGGCTACAATGAGCAGTTCTTC.